Below are 25 T cell receptor beta chains sequenced from a single sample in a study of lymphopenia after photon versus proton radiotherapy. Profiled with immunoSEQ multiplex PCR; TCRdb holds only in-frame clones, not every one. The sample consists of around 30,000 clones, more than 75% of them appearing once. The sequences come from peripheral blood, collected from a patient treated with proton-based radiotherapy. The receptors derive from an older woman with cholangiocarcinoma. Some clones in this sample may be carry-over from other donors' samples.

The V and J genes are TRBV4-1 and TRBJ2-1; the match to TRBD1 covers 9 bases. V was clipped by 3 bases and J by 1 base; unmatched bases: 7. Per the germline V gene, CDR1 is MGHRA and CDR2 is YSYEKL. The CDR3 runs 17 residues. The CDR3 DNA reads TGCGCCAGCAGCCAGGCGAACAGGGGGCGGTCCTACAATGAGCAGTTCTTC. Amino acids: CASSQANRGRSYNEQFF.

The chain links TRBV27 to TRBJ2-5; 10 bases match TRBD1. J lost 6 bases, V lost 5 bases, and 9 bases had no gene match. There are 15 residues in the CDR3. Germline lookup yields CDR1 MNHEY and CDR2 SMNVEV (reference sequence). CDR3 residues: CASSTRQGALKTQYF. The CDR3 DNA is TGTGCCAGCAGTACCCGACAGGGGGCGTTGAAGACCCAGTACTTC.

The chain carries TRBV9 and TRBJ2-1, with 12 bases aligning to TRBD1. V gave up 3 bases and J gave up 7 bases; unmatched junction bases: 5. Per the germline V gene, CDR1 is SGDLS and CDR2 is YYNGEE. This CDR3 has 15 amino acids. CDR3 coding DNA: TGTGCCAGCAGCGCGGGACAGGGGGCTTTAAATGAGCAGTTCTTC. Translated: CASSAGQGALNEQFF.

The chain is built from TRBV6-4 and TRBJ2-3; no definite D call. The V end lost 3 bases, the J end lost 3 bases, and 13 bases lay between the germline ends. The CDR3 is 15 residues long. Per the germline V gene, CDR1 is MRHNA and CDR2 is SNTAGT. CDR3 DNA: TGTGCCAGCAGTGAACAGAGGAAACCGACAGATACGCAGTATTTT. Protein product: CASSEQRKPTDTQYF.

This clone has only a few counts. The chain has TRBV18 and TRBJ1-2; perhaps TRBD1 as D (5 bases). V gave up 2 bases and J gave up 3 bases, with 10 bases separating them. Germline V lookup: CDR1 KGHSH, CDR2 LQKENI. The length of the CDR3 is 14 residues. DNA of the CDR3: TGTGCCAGCTCACCAGGGACGGCCTACTATGGCTACACCTTC. Its protein is CASSPGTAYYGYTF. Looking up the rest from reference TRBV18 and TRBJ1-2 gives the full variable domain: NAGVMQNPRHLVRRRGQEARLRCSPMKGHSHVYWYRQLPEEGLKFMVYLQKENIIDESGMPKERFSAEFPKEGPSILRIQQVVRGDSAAYFCASSPGTAYYGYTFGSGTRLTVV.

This chain uses TRBV10-2 with TRBJ2-2; no firm D call. Germline values: CDR1 WSHSY, CDR2 SAAADI. The CDR3 length is 14 residues. V lost 7 bases and J lost 2, with 11 bases in between. CDR3 residues: CASIPGSNTGELFF. DNA for the CDR3: TGCGCCAGCATTCCCGGATCAAACACCGGGGAGCTGTTTTTT.

The genes are TRBV5-4 and TRBJ2-2, with a possible D match to TRBD2 (5 bases). Trimming shortened V by 0 bases and J by 6 bases, and 9 bases separated the two germline ends. The CDR3 has 14 residues. Germline-derived CDR1 and CDR2 are SGHNT and YYREEE (reference sequence). In DNA form, the CDR3 reads TGTGCCAGCAGCTTGGCGCGGGTTTCCGGGGAGCTGTTTTTT. Its protein is CASSLARVSGELFF.

The chain employs TRBV5-1 and TRBJ1-2; D not resolved. The CDR3 runs to 16 residues. V gave up 5 bases and J gave up 4 bases, with 21 bases separating them. Germline values: CDR1 SGHRS, CDR2 YFSETQ. The CDR3 region has the DNA TGCGCCAGCAGTAAAGGGTCCGGTGGGATTAGCTATGGCTACACCTTC. It specifies CASSKGSGGISYGYTF. The full variable domain, rest sourced from reference TRBV5-1 and TRBJ1-2, is KAGVTQTPRYLIKTRGQQVTLSCSPISGHRSVSWYQQTPGQGLQFLFEYFSETQRNKGNFPGRFSGRQFSNSRSEMNVSTLELGDSALYLCASSKGSGGISYGYTFGSGTRLTVV.

The rearrangement uses TRBV20-1 and TRBJ2-7; no reliable D call. Germline loops: CDR1 DFQATT, CDR2 SNEGSKA (reference sequence). V was trimmed by 3 bases and J by 8 bases, leaving 8 bases between them. The CDR3 totals 10 residues. The chain's CDR3 is CSASYSKQYF. CDR3 in DNA: TGCAGTGCTAGTTATTCGAAGCAGTACTTC.

This rearrangement joins TRBV19 to TRBJ1-5; 9 nucleotides match TRBD1. V shed 6 bases and J 0 bases; nucleotides not matched to a gene: 9. Germline values: CDR1 LNHDA, CDR2 SQIVND (reference sequence). There are 17 residues in the CDR3. The CDR3 loop reads CASSLQGTGLSNQPQHF. CDR3 nucleotide sequence: TGTGCCAGTAGCCTCCAGGGGACAGGGCTTAGCAATCAGCCCCAGCATTTT.

The rearrangement uses TRBV6-5 and TRBJ1-2, with 11 bases identical to TRBD1. The length of the CDR3 is 16 residues. The V gene's germline CDR1 is MNHEY and CDR2 SVGAGI. Trimming took 2 bases from V and 8 from J; bases not matched to a gene: 10. In nucleotides, the CDR3 is TGTGCCAGCAGTTACGGGCAGGGACAGGGGGAGGAGGGCTACACCTTC. Amino acids: CASSYGQGQGEEGYTF.

V is TRBV5-1 and J is TRBJ2-5, with 8 positions matching TRBD1. Unmatched junction bases numbered 3, after V lost 4 bases and J lost 10 bases. Germline V gene sequence: CDR1 SGHRS, CDR2 YFSETQ. CDR3 length: 11 residues. The CDR3 coding sequence is TGCGCCAGCAGCACGACAGGGGTCCAGTACTTC. Its translation is CASSTTGVQYF.

This sequence joins TRBV4-3 and TRBJ2-5; 8 bases map to TRBD2. Germline V gene data show CDR1 as LGHNA and CDR2 as YSLEER. The CDR3 runs 15 residues. V dropped 1 base and J dropped 6; count of bases not matched to a gene: 7. Here the CDR3 reads CASSQGGTSLQTQYF. Written as DNA, the CDR3 is TGCGCCAGCAGCCAAGGAGGGACTAGTTTGCAGACCCAGTACTTC.

The rearrangement links TRBV7-2 to TRBJ1-2, with 8 bases matching TRBD1. The J segment lost 8 bases and the V segment lost 1 base, leaving 12 bases of the junction unmatched. The CDR3 totals 16 residues. Germline CDR1 reads SGHTA; CDR2 reads FQGNSA. The CDR3 protein is CASSLDGTGIRRGYTF. The CDR3, as DNA: TGTGCCAGCAGCTTAGACGGGACAGGCATAAGGAGGGGCTACACCTTC.

The genes are TRBV6-4 and TRBJ1-1, with D unresolved. This CDR3 spans 13 amino acids. Germline V gene lookup returns CDR1 MRHNA and CDR2 SNTAGT. V was cut by 5 bases and J by 4 bases, with 11 bases left in between. CDR3 DNA sequence: TGTGCCAGCAGTTCGAACATGGGCACTGAAGCTTTCTTT. This gives the protein CASSSNMGTEAFF.

The chain recombines TRBV5-1 with TRBJ1-1; no clear D. The CDR3 consists of 14 residues. Trimming stripped 0 bases from V and 0 bases from J, with 6 bases between. Germline loops: CDR1 SGHRS, CDR2 YFSETQ. This CDR3 reads CASSLETMNTEAFF. CDR3 nucleotide sequence: TGCGCCAGCAGCTTGGAGACAATGAACACTGAAGCTTTCTTT. The full variable domain, with the rest looked up from reference TRBV5-1 and TRBJ1-1, is KAGVTQTPRYLIKTRGQQVTLSCSPISGHRSVSWYQQTPGQGLQFLFEYFSETQRNKGNFPGRFSGRQFSNSRSEMNVSTLELGDSALYLCASSLETMNTEAFFGQGTRLTVV.

The genes are TRBV18 and TRBJ1-4, with D unresolved. The germline V gene has CDR1 KGHSH and CDR2 LQKENI. The V gene lost 6 bases and the J gene lost 10 bases, with 21 bases spanning the gap. CDR3 length: 15 residues. Here the CDR3 DNA reads TGTGCCAGCTCCCACGGGGTAAATTCGCGCGGAAAACTGTTTTTT. Its protein is CASSHGVNSRGKLFF.

The V and J genes are TRBV9 and TRBJ2-3, with D possibly matching TRBD2 (7 bases). Germline values: CDR1 SGDLS, CDR2 YYNGEE. The germline V and J ends were trimmed by 4 bases and 10 bases, with 19 bases remaining between them. The CDR3 covers 14 residues. The CDR3 DNA reads as TGTGCCAGCAGCTTAGAGGGGGGGCCGTCCCCGCAGTATTTT. This encodes CASSLEGGPSPQYF.

The rearrangement joins TRBV7-9 to TRBJ2-7, with TRBD2 identical over 12 bases. CDR1 SEHNR and CDR2 FQNEAQ come from the germline V gene (reference sequence). The length of the CDR3 is 16 residues. V dropped 5 bases and J dropped 2; count of bases not matched to a gene: 7. Written as DNA, the CDR3 is TGTGCCAGCAGCCCGAAGACTAGCGGGAGAGCCTACGAGCAGTACTTC. Translation: CASSPKTSGRAYEQYF.

The V gene is TRBV7-2, the J gene TRBJ1-5; D gene unclear. V gave up 3 bases and J gave up 3 bases, with 6 bases separating them. The CDR3 runs 13 residues. Germline V CDR1 and CDR2: SGHTA, FQGNSA. CDR3 bases: TGTGCCAGCAGCTTGGAATTCAATCAGCCCCAGCATTTT. It encodes CASSLEFNQPQHF.

The gene calls are TRBV29-1 and TRBJ2-7; 9 bases map to TRBD1. Germline V lookup: CDR1 SQVTM, CDR2 ANQGSEA. V shed 7 bases, J shed 4 bases, and the junction held 17 bases outside the gene matches. This CDR3 comprises 16 residues. The CDR3 loop reads CSGIKGPGQGGYEQYF. The CDR3 DNA reads as TGCAGCGGCATTAAGGGGCCGGGACAGGGAGGGTACGAGCAGTACTTC.

The chain couples TRBV5-1 to TRBJ1-5; no firm D call. V shed 1 base and J shed 4 bases, with 12 bases lying between them. Looked up from germline, CDR1 is SGHRS and CDR2 is YFSETQ. The CDR3 extends over 15 amino acids. The CDR3 coding sequence is TGCGCCAGCAGCTTGTGGTCAGGACCTAATCAGCCCCAGCATTTT. Protein: CASSLWSGPNQPQHF.

The chain links TRBV5-4 to TRBJ2-2; 10 bases align to TRBD1. This CDR3 spans 17 amino acids. Looked up from germline, CDR1 is SGHNT and CDR2 is YYREEE (reference sequence). The V segment lost 3 bases and the J segment 7 bases; nucleotides outside the gene matches: 12. In DNA form, the CDR3 reads TGTGCCAGCAGCTCATTAATGACAGGGGGCTTGGGCGGGGAGCTGTTTTTT. It is translated as CASSSLMTGGLGGELFF.

By frequency in the sample, this clone is medium-sized. The genes are TRBV6-1 and TRBJ2-7; D is unclear. V dropped 4 bases and J dropped 0 bases, with 16 bases sitting between them. Germline values: CDR1 MNHNS, CDR2 SASEGT. This CDR3 region has 16 residues. DNA for the CDR3: TGTGCCAGCAGTGTACCGTTGGGTCTAAACTCCTACGAGCAGTACTTC. Amino acids: CASSVPLGLNSYEQYF.

This clone has only a few counts. The chain has TRBV5-4 and TRBJ2-1; D is unclear. CDR3 length: 12 amino acids. The V gene's germline CDR1 is SGHNT and CDR2 YYREEE (reference sequence). V was clipped by 5 bases and J by 5 bases, with 8 bases between them. CDR3 in amino acids: CASRAAHNEQFF. For the CDR3, the DNA is TGTGCCAGCAGGGCGGCCCACAATGAGCAGTTCTTC.